A single sample gave rise to the 29 T cell receptor beta chains below, sequenced in a study of cytomegalovirus exposure and HLA in healthy donors (dated by TCRdb to between 2016 and 2019). Library preparation was by the immunoSEQ multiplex PCR assay. The multiplex PCR relied on a mix of 60 forward primers for TCR Vbeta segments and 13 reverse primers for TCR Jbeta segments. The immuneACCESS repertoire file appears here via TCRdb, limited to in-frame rearrangements. These files lack a portion of the clones; in checked studies, under half of the deficit traces to unresolved V genes, and the cause of the others is not known. The sample table records over 100,000 clones; about two thirds of these occur just once. The ten biggest clones cover approximately 4% of the sample. The sample comprised PBMCs. These receptors were taken from a man aged 45 to 65 in good health and CMV-seropositive.

CDR3 nucleotide sequence: TGTGCCAGCTCACCACGGCTAGCGGGGAGCTACGAGCAGTACTTC. Amino acids: CASSPRLAGSYEQYF. This chain uses TRBV18 with TRBJ2-7; 9 positions match TRBD2. The CDR3 is made up of 15 amino acids. V gave up 1 base and J gave up 3 bases; unmatched junction bases: 4. Per the germline V gene, CDR1 is KGHSH and CDR2 is LQKENI.

This clone has only one observation. Other DNA sequences in the sample encode the same CDR3. CDR3 bases: TGCGCCAGCAGCTTGGCAGGGCAGCAAGAGACCCAGTACTTC. Its protein product is CASSLAGQQETQYF. The rearrangement joins TRBV5-1 to TRBJ2-5; D possibly corresponds to TRBD1 (5 bases). The CDR3 totals 14 residues. Germline CDR1 is SGHRS and CDR2 is YFSETQ. Trimming pared 0 bases from V and 2 bases from J, leaving 8 bases between. Full variable domain (rest looked up from reference TRBV5-1 and TRBJ2-5): KAGVTQTPRYLIKTRGQQVTLSCSPISGHRSVSWYQQTPGQGLQFLFEYFSETQRNKGNFPGRFSGRQFSNSRSEMNVSTLELGDSALYLCASSLAGQQETQYFGPGTRLLVL.

V is TRBV27 and J is TRBJ2-2; 9 nucleotides align to TRBD2. The CDR3 consists of 17 residues. V lost 6 bases and J lost 1; bases outside the gene matches: 9. Germline values: CDR1 MNHEY, CDR2 SMNVEV (reference sequence). CDR3 coding DNA: TGTGCCAGCAGCCCAGAGGGCGGGAGGGGGAACACCGGGGAGCTGTTTTTT. This sequence encodes CASSPEGGRGNTGELFF.

The gene calls are TRBV6-5 and TRBJ2-1; 10 bases line up with TRBD2. The CDR3 length is 16 residues. The V gene's germline CDR1 is MNHEY and CDR2 SVGAGI. After removal of 4 bases from V and 4 bases from J, the junction contained 7 bases not matched to a gene. CDR3 DNA sequence: TGTGCCAGCAGTTTCAATCCTAGCGGGGGATACAATGAGCAGTTCTTC. Encoded protein: CASSFNPSGGYNEQFF.

The chain joins TRBV2 to TRBJ1-2; D is perhaps TRBD1 (5 bases). Looked up from germline, CDR1 is SNHLY and CDR2 is FYNNEI. The CDR3 has 12 residues. The V gene lost 4 bases and the J gene lost 5 bases, with 8 bases spanning the gap. The CDR3 reads CASSVDSYGYTF. The DNA for the CDR3 is TGTGCCAGCAGTGTTGACAGTTATGGCTACACCTTC.

The chain is built from TRBV2 and TRBJ1-1; 10 bases line up with TRBD1. Losses at the gene ends were 6 bases for V and 3 bases for J; bases not matched to a gene: 4. The CDR3 is 14 amino acids. CDR1 is SNHLY, CDR2 FYNNEI, per germline. CDR3 coding DNA: TGTGCCAGCAGGGGACAGGGGAGGGACACTGAAGCTTTCTTT. Translated: CASRGQGRDTEAFF.

V and J are TRBV7-2 and TRBJ2-5, with 10 bases identical to TRBD1. Germline V gene data show CDR1 as SGHTA and CDR2 as FQGNSA. This CDR3 has 14 amino acids. Trimming took 3 bases from V and 5 from J; bases not matched to a gene: 3. The CDR3: CASSFDRGRETQYF. CDR3 coding DNA: TGTGCCAGCAGCTTCGACAGGGGGCGGGAGACCCAGTACTTC.

V is TRBV19 and J is TRBJ2-7; 7 bases match TRBD1. The CDR3 consists of 14 residues. Germline CDR1 is LNHDA and CDR2 is SQIVND (reference sequence). V shed 4 bases, J shed 5 bases, and the junction held 8 bases outside the gene matches. CDR3 sequence (DNA): TGTGCCAGTAGTACTCGACAGGGTGCCAACGAGCAGTACTTC. It specifies CASSTRQGANEQYF.

The table lists this clone with many counts. V is TRBV28 and J is TRBJ1-3, with 9 nucleotides matching TRBD1. Trimming at V came to 7 bases and at J to 0 bases, leaving 4 bases not matched to a gene. The germline gives CDR1 MDHEN, CDR2 SYDVKM. This CDR3 has 15 residues. The CDR3 loop is CASTGQGPSGNTIYF. The CDR3, as DNA: TGTGCCAGCACCGGACAGGGGCCCTCTGGAAACACCATATATTTT. The full variable domain, its missing parts supplied by reference TRBV28 and TRBJ1-3, is DVKVTQSSRYLVKRTGEKVFLECVQDMDHENMFWYRQDPGLGLRLIYFSYDVKMKEKGDIPEGYSVSREKKERFSLILESASTNQTSMYLCASTGQGPSGNTIYFGEGSWLTVV.

The rearrangement links TRBV7-8 to TRBJ2-1, with TRBD1 matching 8 bases. V lost 5 bases, J lost 0 bases, and 6 bases stayed unmatched. This CDR3 is built from 16 residues. Germline CDR1 reads SGHVS; CDR2 reads FQNEAQ. CDR3 nucleotide sequence: TGTGCCAGCAGCGCCCGAACAGGGGGCTCCTACAATGAGCAGTTCTTC. Translated, it gives CASSARTGGSYNEQFF.

This chain's CDR3 is CASSWGAGTGPGNTIYF. CDR3 bases: TGTGCCAGCAGCTGGGGAGCCGGGACAGGGCCAGGAAACACCATATATTTT. The rearrangement uses TRBV7-2 and TRBJ1-3, with TRBD1 matching over 9 bases. Trimming took 4 bases from V and 4 from J; bases not matched to a gene: 11. The CDR3 covers 17 residues. In germline, CDR1 is SGHTA, CDR2 FQGNSA.

This rearrangement joins TRBV7-3 to TRBJ1-1; D is ambiguous. V was cut by 3 bases and J by 4 bases, with 9 bases left in between. CDR3 size: 13 residues. CDR1 and CDR2 from the germline V gene are SGHTA and FQGTGA. Here the CDR3 DNA reads TGTGCCAGCAGCTTTGGGAGGACCACTGAAGCTTTCTTT. Residues: CASSFGRTTEAFF.

The V call is TRBV6-6, the J call TRBJ2-7; tentatively, D is TRBD1 (6 bases). V dropped 5 bases and J dropped 0 bases, with 14 bases sitting between them. Germline V gene data show CDR1 as MNHNY and CDR2 as SVGAGI (reference sequence). The CDR3 spans 15 residues. CDR3 in amino acids: CASSQDRTGSYEQYF. Written as DNA, the CDR3 is TGTGCCAGCAGTCAAGACAGGACGGGCTCCTACGAGCAGTACTTC.

J is TRBJ2-2 and V is TRBV5-4; D not resolved. With 0 bases removed from V and 7 bases from J, the gap between germline ends came to 7 bases. The germline V gene has CDR1 SGHNT and CDR2 YYREEE (reference sequence). The CDR3 loop spans 13 amino acids. DNA for the CDR3: TGTGCCAGCAGCTTGGCGGGTATCGGGGAGCTGTTTTTT. Translation gives CASSLAGIGELFF.

There are a few counts of this clone. This sequence joins TRBV29-1 and TRBJ1-5; TRBD1 aligns across 9 bases. Germline CDR1 is SQVTM and CDR2 is ANQGSEA. V gave up 6 bases and J gave up 5 bases; unmatched junction bases: 8. The CDR3 has 14 residues. In DNA form, the CDR3 reads TGCAGCGTGGCAACAGGGGGCAGTGATCAGCCCCAGCATTTT. This gives the protein CSVATGGSDQPQHF.

V and J are TRBV12-5 and TRBJ1-4; D possibly corresponds to TRBD1 (5 bases). CDR1 and CDR2 from the germline V gene are LGHNT and FRNRAP. The CDR3 contains 15 residues. V lost 2 bases and J lost 5, with 12 bases in between. Written as DNA, the CDR3 is TGTGCTAGTGGTTTGACGACTGGGGGGAATGAAAAACTGTTTTTT. The encoded protein is CASGLTTGGNEKLFF.

V usage is TRBV7-6 and J usage is TRBJ2-1, with TRBD1 matching 7 bases. J was trimmed by 8 bases and V by 4 bases; bases with no gene match: 8. CDR1 is SGHVS and CDR2 is FNYEAQ in the germline V gene. This CDR3 spans 14 amino acids. CDR3 coding DNA: TGTGCCAGCAGCTCAGGGGGTCTAATGTATGAGCAGTTCTTC. It codes for CASSSGGLMYEQFF.

The chain employs TRBV6-6 and TRBJ2-5; perhaps TRBD2 as D (6 bases). Per germline, CDR1 MNHNY and CDR2 SVGAGI (reference sequence). This CDR3 is built from 14 residues. Deletions cut 2 bases from V and 12 bases from J, with 19 bases between. CDR3 coding DNA: TGTGCCAGCAGTTACGCCGGGAGCCAGAAAGAGGAGTACTTC. Its protein is CASSYAGSQKEEYF.

The chain is built from TRBV28 and TRBJ1-3; D unclear. Germline V gene sequence: CDR1 MDHEN, CDR2 SYDVKM. V lost 4 bases, J lost 0 bases, and 10 bases lay in between. The CDR3 totals 15 residues. CDR3 loop: CASSWEPGSGNTIYF. CDR3 DNA sequence: TGTGCCAGCAGTTGGGAGCCAGGCTCTGGAAACACCATATATTTT.

V usage is TRBV6-5 and J usage is TRBJ2-7; 7 bases align to TRBD2. Per the germline V gene, CDR1 is MNHEY and CDR2 is SVGAGI. V shed 3 bases, J shed 7 bases, and the junction held 6 bases outside the gene matches. This CDR3 comprises 13 residues. For the CDR3, the DNA is TGTGCCAGCAGTTATGCGGGAGTGAGGGAGCAGTACTTC. Its translation: CASSYAGVREQYF.

This chain joins TRBV4-3 and TRBJ2-5; D gene unclear. The germline CDR1 and CDR2 sequences are LGHNA and YSLEER. V was cut by 1 base and J by 2 bases, with 11 bases left in between. This CDR3 region has 15 residues. CDR3 nucleotide sequence: TGCGCCAGCAGCCAAGGGTGGTCGAGGCAAGAGACCCAGTACTTC. Amino acid sequence: CASSQGWSRQETQYF.

The CDR3 reads CATRIGTSAFRDTQYF. DNA of the CDR3: TGTGCCACCAGAATCGGGACTAGTGCATTTAGAGATACGCAGTATTTT. The rearrangement uses TRBV15 and TRBJ2-3; 8 nucleotides agree with TRBD2. Germline CDR1 reads LNHNV; CDR2 reads YYDKDF (reference sequence). CDR3 size: 16 residues. Trimming removed 6 bases from V and 5 bases from J; junction bases left unmatched: 13.

The chain couples TRBV19 to TRBJ1-4; a weak D match, TRBD1 (6 bases). V was clipped by 5 bases and J by 6 bases, with 16 bases between them. This CDR3 comprises 15 residues. Germline CDR1 is LNHDA and CDR2 is SQIVND (reference sequence). The CDR3: CASSLDRRQYEKLFF. The CDR3, as DNA: TGTGCCAGTAGTCTCGACAGGCGTCAGTATGAAAAACTGTTTTTT. The whole variable domain, filled in from reference TRBV19 and TRBJ1-4, reads DGGITQSPKYLFRKEGQNVTLSCEQNLNHDAMYWYRQDPGQGLRLIYYSQIVNDFQKGDIAEGYSVSREKKESFPLTVTSAQKNPTAFYLCASSLDRRQYEKLFFGSGTQLSVL.

Only one count was recorded for this clone. V is TRBV5-1 and J is TRBJ2-7; a possible D gene is TRBD2 (6 bases). V was clipped by 0 bases and J by 3 bases, with 16 bases between them. Looked up from germline, CDR1 is SGHRS and CDR2 is YFSETQ. CDR3 size: 16 residues. The CDR3 loop reads CASSLAPDSGHYEQYF. In DNA, the CDR3 is TGCGCCAGCAGCTTGGCCCCCGATAGCGGACACTACGAGCAGTACTTC.

This rearrangement joins TRBV5-4 to TRBJ2-7; the match to TRBD1 covers 9 bases. V dropped 3 bases and J dropped 4; count of bases not matched to a gene: 8. Germline values: CDR1 SGHNT, CDR2 YYREEE (reference sequence). This CDR3 comprises 15 residues. In nucleotides, the CDR3 is TGTGCCAGCAGCTCTCCGGGACAGGGTCGTTACGAGCAGTACTTC. Its translation is CASSSPGQGRYEQYF.

The chain employs TRBV11-2 and TRBJ1-1, with D possibly TRBD1 on 6 matching bases. Germline V gives CDR1 SGHAT, CDR2 FQNNGV. The V end was cut by 5 bases, the J end by 12 bases, with 16 bases between. CDR3 size: 12 residues. CDR3 in amino acids: CASSPNRDTSFF. DNA for the CDR3: TGTGCCAGCAGCCCTAACCGGGACACATCTTTCTTT.

The V call is TRBV7-9, the J call TRBJ1-6; D call uncertain. CDR3 size: 12 residues. V was clipped by 8 bases and J by 8 bases, with 10 bases between them. Per the germline V gene, CDR1 is SEHNR and CDR2 is FQNEAQ (reference sequence). The CDR3 region is CASGAGDSPLHF. The DNA of the CDR3 is TGTGCCAGCGGAGCCGGTGATTCACCCCTCCACTTT.

This clone was counted only a few times. V is TRBV19 and J is TRBJ1-6, with TRBD1 identical over 7 bases. Per germline, CDR1 LNHDA and CDR2 SQIVND (reference sequence). The CDR3 has 15 residues. J was trimmed by 5 bases and V by 6 bases; bases with no gene match: 7. CDR3 DNA sequence: TGTGCCAGTAGGCCCCGACAGGGCCATAATTCACCCCTCCACTTT. Its translation is CASRPRQGHNSPLHF.

The sample holds one count of this clone. The chain recombines TRBV5-1 with TRBJ2-5; 10 nucleotides line up with TRBD2. The CDR3 spans 15 residues. Unmatched junction bases numbered 7, after V lost 5 bases and J lost 3 bases. CDR1 is SGHRS and CDR2 is YFSETQ in the germline V gene. The CDR3 is CASSRGTSGEETQYF. The CDR3, as DNA: TGCGCCAGCAGTCGGGGTACTAGCGGGGAAGAGACCCAGTACTTC.